This is a list of T cell receptor beta chains from one sample in a study of control samples from healthy donors and cancer patients. Measured with immunoSEQ multiplex PCR; TCRdb has only the in-frame clones, and not every one. The sample holds approximately 190,000 clones, roughly nine tenths seen once. The sample comprised blood. The receptor source for this set is a man aged 25-40 years in good health. The CDR3 runs from the conserved cysteine through the conserved F or W. Fields, in order: clone size, V gene, D gene, J gene, CDR3 DNA, CDR3 protein. The D gene is left open where the match is weak. A row's size may be missing; if present it is once, few, many or a size class.

clone size: NA
V gene: TRBV12-3/TRBV12-4
D gene: TRBD1
J gene: TRBJ1-2
CDR3 DNA: TGTGCCAGCAACCAGGACAGGGGTAATGGCTACACCTTC
CDR3 protein: CASNQDRGNGYTF

clone size: NA
V gene: TRBV15
D gene: TRBD2
J gene: TRBJ2-1
CDR3 DNA: TGTGCCACCATGACTAGCGGAATCAATGAGCAGTTCTTC
CDR3 protein: CATMTSGINEQFF

clone size: NA
V gene: TRBV6-6
D gene: NA
J gene: TRBJ2-7
CDR3 DNA: TGTGCCAGCAGCGGGGAGACCTACGAGCAGTACTTC
CDR3 protein: CASSGETYEQYF

clone size: NA
V gene: TRBV28
D gene: NA
J gene: TRBJ1-4
CDR3 DNA: TGTGCCAGCAGTTCCAGGTATAATGAAAAACTGTTTTTT
CDR3 protein: CASSSRYNEKLFF

clone size: once
V gene: TRBV10-1
D gene: NA
J gene: TRBJ2-2
CDR3 DNA: TGCGCCAGCAGTGGACCGGGGAAGGGGCTCACCGGGGAGCTGTTTTTT
CDR3 protein: CASSGPGKGLTGELFF

clone size: NA
V gene: TRBV19
D gene: NA
J gene: TRBJ1-1
CDR3 DNA: TGTGCCAGTAGTATACAGGGATCCACTGAAGCTTTCTTT
CDR3 protein: CASSIQGSTEAFF

clone size: NA
V gene: TRBV24-1
D gene: NA
J gene: TRBJ1-2
CDR3 DNA: TGTGCCACCAGTGATTTTCCAGGGAGTCATGGCTACACCTTC
CDR3 protein: CATSDFPGSHGYTF

clone size: NA
V gene: TRBV15
D gene: NA
J gene: TRBJ2-6
CDR3 DNA: TGTGCCACCAGCACTTCCCGGGGGGCGGGGGCCAACGTCCTGACTTTC
CDR3 protein: CATSTSRGAGANVLTF

clone size: NA
V gene: TRBV19
D gene: TRBD1
J gene: TRBJ2-7
CDR3 DNA: TGTGCCAGTAGGAGGGACAGGGAAGGATCCTACGAGCAGTACTTC
CDR3 protein: CASRRDREGSYEQYF

clone size: NA
V gene: TRBV6-5
D gene: NA
J gene: TRBJ1-5
CDR3 DNA: TGTGCCAGCAGTTACTTGGGGGGCCAGCCCCAGCATTTT
CDR3 protein: CASSYLGGQPQHF

clone size: few
V gene: TRBV7-9
D gene: NA
J gene: TRBJ2-4
CDR3 DNA: TGTGCCAGCAGCTCAGCTGGCATTCAGTACTTC
CDR3 protein: CASSSAGIQYF

clone size: NA
V gene: TRBV6-6
D gene: NA
J gene: TRBJ1-5
CDR3 DNA: TGTGCCAGCAGAACGGGACACCTGGATCAGCCCCAGCATTTT
CDR3 protein: CASRTGHLDQPQHF

clone size: NA
V gene: TRBV11-2
D gene: NA
J gene: TRBJ2-3
CDR3 DNA: TGTGCCAGCAGCCCCCCGTCTTCCCTGGCAGATACGCAGTATTTT
CDR3 protein: CASSPPSSLADTQYF

clone size: NA
V gene: TRBV3-1/TRBV3-2
D gene: NA
J gene: TRBJ2-7
CDR3 DNA: TGTGCCAGCAGCCAAGAAGGCTCCGTGAACTCCTACGAGCAGTACTTC
CDR3 protein: CASSQEGSVNSYEQYF